This entry lists 30 T cell receptor beta chains sequenced from one sample in a study of blood T cell repertoires in COVID-19. Profiling relied on immunoSEQ multiplex PCR, and the TCRdb table lists in-frame clones only, not all of them. The profile shows roughly 200,000 clones, 70% to 85% of them singletons. The specimen sequenced was peripheral blood. The receptors originated from a man aged 45-65 years who had recovered from COVID-19.

The chain employs TRBV5-1 and TRBJ2-7; 10 bases match TRBD2. V gave up 2 bases and J gave up 3 bases; unmatched junction bases: 5. The germline CDR1 and CDR2 sequences are SGHRS and YFSETQ. The CDR3 extends over 15 amino acids. Written as DNA, the CDR3 is TGCGCCAGCAGCTTAACTAGCGGGATCGACTACGAGCAGTACTTC. It specifies CASSLTSGIDYEQYF.

This chain links TRBV7-2 with TRBJ2-1; 8 nucleotides line up with TRBD1. In germline, CDR1 is SGHTA, CDR2 FQGNSA. With 5 bases clipped from V and 8 bases from J, the junction kept 11 bases outside the gene matches. This CDR3 is 15 amino acids long. CDR3 amino acids: CASSLTAGGFDEQFF. In DNA, the CDR3 is TGTGCCAGCAGCCTTACGGCAGGGGGCTTCGATGAGCAGTTCTTC.

The chain links TRBV28 to TRBJ2-5; TRBD1 might be the D (5 bases). V was shortened by 6 bases and J by 2 bases, with 13 bases between the two germline ends. The CDR3 runs 14 residues. CDR1 and CDR2 from the germline V gene are MDHEN and SYDVKM. The chain's CDR3 is CASSQIRQQETQYF. Written as DNA, the CDR3 is TGTGCCAGCAGCCAGATTCGACAGCAAGAGACCCAGTACTTC.

This clone was observed a handful of times. The chain employs TRBV6-4 and TRBJ2-3, with TRBD2 as a possible D gene (5 bases). CDR1 and CDR2 from the germline V gene are MRHNA and SNTAGT. Trimming took 5 bases from V and 0 from J, leaving 9 bases between them. This CDR3 spans 14 amino acids. CDR3 in DNA: TGTGCCAGCAGTCCCGGACTGAGCACAGATACGCAGTATTTT. Translating it yields CASSPGLSTDTQYF.

This clone was recorded once. V gene TRBV5-5 combines with J gene TRBJ1-5; 11 bases fit TRBD1. In germline, CDR1 is SGHKS, CDR2 YYEKEE (reference sequence). The CDR3 runs to 17 residues. V lost 3 bases, J lost 3 bases, and 8 bases stayed unmatched. The DNA of the CDR3 is TGTGCCAGCAGCTCAGGGACAGGGGGGTTCCTCAATCAGCCCCAGCATTTT. Translation: CASSSGTGGFLNQPQHF. The full variable domain, rest sourced from reference TRBV5-5 and TRBJ1-5, is DAGVTQSPTHLIKTRGQQVTLRCSPISGHKSVSWYQQVLGQGPQFIFQYYEKEERGRGNFPDRFSARQFPNYSSELNVNALLLGDSALYLCASSSGTGGFLNQPQHFGDGTRLSIL.

This clone has a handful of counts. V is TRBV6-5 and J is TRBJ1-1, with no clear D. V shed 10 bases and J shed 10 bases, with 16 bases lying between them. This CDR3 comprises 11 residues. Germline CDR1 and CDR2: MNHEY and SVGAGI. The CDR3 DNA reads TGTGCCACCGTCGCCGGGAGGAGAGCTTTCTTT. The encoded protein is CATVAGRRAFF.

The chain has TRBV30 and TRBJ2-7, with D possibly TRBD1 on 7 matching bases. Germline CDR1 GTSNPN, CDR2 SVGIG (reference sequence). The length of the CDR3 is 16 residues. V was pared by 3 bases and J by 2 bases, with 20 bases between. The CDR3 DNA follows: TGTGCCTGGAGAGTTGCGGGGACAGCAAGCCCCTACGAGCAGTACTTC. It specifies CAWRVAGTASPYEQYF.

The chain recombines TRBV27 with TRBJ2-1; 10 nucleotides match TRBD2. From germline, CDR1 is MNHEY and CDR2 SMNVEV (reference sequence). V was pared by 4 bases and J by 9 bases, with 9 bases of the junction left unmatched. The CDR3 extends over 15 amino acids. The CDR3 coding sequence is TGTGCCAGCAGTTCCCTAGCGGGAGTGGGCAGTGAGCAGTTCTTC. It is translated as CASSSLAGVGSEQFF.

J is TRBJ2-5 and V is TRBV7-2; D might be TRBD2 (7 bases). The V end was cut by 6 bases, the J end by 5 bases, with 19 bases between. Germline values: CDR1 SGHTA, CDR2 FQGNSA. The CDR3 is 15 amino acids. The DNA for the CDR3 is TGTGCCAGCAGTGTACTCGGGGGGCGCTTGGAGACCCAGTACTTC. It translates to CASSVLGGRLETQYF.

The rearrangement links TRBV6-4 to TRBJ2-6; D remains unclear. V was trimmed by 7 bases and J by 0 bases, leaving 7 bases between them. Germline CDR1 reads MRHNA; CDR2 reads SNTAGT. The CDR3 sequence is 14 residues long. The CDR3 bases are TGTGCCAGCAAACAGTACTCTGGGGCCAACGTCCTGACTTTC. This sequence encodes CASKQYSGANVLTF.

This rearrangement joins TRBV25-1 to TRBJ1-4; D not certain. Trimming stripped 0 bases from V and 10 bases from J, with 9 bases between. CDR3 length: 13 residues. The germline V gene has CDR1 MGHDK and CDR2 SYGVNS. The CDR3 protein is CASSEYEGLKLFF. CDR3 coding DNA: TGTGCCAGCAGTGAATACGAGGGCTTAAAACTGTTTTTT.

The J gene is TRBJ1-4, the V gene TRBV7-9, with a possible D match to TRBD1 (6 bases). Germline values: CDR1 SEHNR, CDR2 FQNEAQ (reference sequence). V lost 1 base and J 7 bases, leaving 13 bases between the germline ends. The CDR3 totals 15 residues. CDR3 amino acids: CASSLVRDTLEKLFF. DNA for the CDR3: TGTGCCAGCAGCTTAGTAAGGGACACGCTTGAAAAACTGTTTTTT.

CDR3 sequence (DNA): TGTGCCTTCTTTCGGACTGGATCCTACGAGCAGTACTTC. This sequence encodes CAFFRTGSYEQYF. The J gene is TRBJ2-7, the V gene TRBV30; possibly TRBD2 for D (5 bases). This CDR3 has 13 residues. The V end lost 7 bases, the J end lost 1 base, and 14 bases lay between the germline ends. The germline V gene has CDR1 GTSNPN and CDR2 SVGIG (reference sequence). Full variable domain (remainder filled in from reference TRBV30 and TRBJ2-7): SQTIHQWPATLVQPVGSPLSLECTVEGTSNPNLYWYRQAAGRGLQLLFYSVGIGQISSEVPQNLSASRPQDRQFILSSKKLLLSDSGFYLCAFFRTGSYEQYFGPGTRLTVT.

The chain uses TRBV12-3 or TRBV12-4 and TRBJ1-1; D ambiguous. The V and J ends lost 3 bases and 1 base respectively, with 6 bases between them. The CDR3 has 13 residues. The CDR3 sequence is CASSFGANTEAFF. In nucleotides, the CDR3 is TGTGCCAGCAGTTTCGGAGCGAACACTGAAGCTTTCTTT.

This clone was seen once. The genes are TRBV6-2 or TRBV6-3 and TRBJ1-1, with D possibly TRBD1 on 6 matching bases. Trimming took off 2 bases at V and 3 bases at J, with 19 bases between the two ends. The CDR3 length is 17 residues. Germline values: CDR1 MNHEY, CDR2 SVGEGT. The chain's CDR3 is CASSYLGRGGWDTEAFF. CDR3 nucleotide sequence: TGTGCCAGCAGTTACCTCGGCCGAGGGGGATGGGACACTGAAGCTTTCTTT.

About this clone: This sample also contains other DNA sequences that code for the same CDR3. This chain connects TRBV7-3 to TRBJ2-6; D gene unclear. V lost 5 bases and J 0 bases, leaving 5 bases between the germline ends. CDR3 length: 14 amino acids. From germline, CDR1 is SGHTA and CDR2 FQGTGA. For the CDR3, the DNA is TGTGCCAGCAGCCCCTCCTCTGGGGCCAACGTCCTGACTTTC. It encodes CASSPSSGANVLTF.

Remarks on this clone: Within the sample, other DNA sequences also encode this same CDR3. The chain couples TRBV11-3 to TRBJ1-1; TRBD1 aligns across 8 bases. The CDR3 totals 14 residues. In germline, CDR1 is SGHNT, CDR2 YENEEA. Trimming removed 4 bases from V and 2 bases from J; junction bases left unmatched: 3. The CDR3 DNA reads as TGTGCCAGCAGCTCCGGGACAGGTAACACTGAAGCTTTCTTT. This translates into CASSSGTGNTEAFF.

V is TRBV29-1 and J is TRBJ2-5, with a weak D call TRBD2 (6 bases). Germline CDR1 is SQVTM and CDR2 is ANQGSEA. The ends were cut back, 1 base at V and 6 bases at J, with 18 bases in the middle. The CDR3 contains 15 residues. CDR3 region: CSVEGGGLNLQTQYF. The CDR3 DNA is TGCAGCGTTGAAGGAGGAGGGCTAAACCTACAGACCCAGTACTTC.

This chain connects TRBV30 to TRBJ2-7; the D gene is possibly TRBD2 (5 bases). V was trimmed by 1 base and J by 0 bases, leaving 10 bases between them. Germline CDR1 reads GTSNPN; CDR2 reads SVGIG (reference sequence). CDR3 size: 14 residues. CDR3 sequence: CAWSAWSGSYEQYF. The CDR3 DNA follows: TGTGCCTGGAGTGCTTGGAGCGGCTCCTACGAGCAGTACTTC.

The chain joins TRBV2 to TRBJ2-5, with a possible D match to TRBD1 (5 bases). There are 12 residues in the CDR3. The V end was cut by 7 bases, the J end by 5 bases, with 11 bases between. Germline V gene sequence: CDR1 SNHLY, CDR2 FYNNEI. CDR3 sequence: CASIGVGETQYF. CDR3 coding DNA: TGTGCCAGCATAGGGGTAGGCGAGACCCAGTACTTC.

This chain uses TRBV13 with TRBJ2-1; 7 bases match TRBD2. From germline, CDR1 is PRHDT and CDR2 FYEKMQ (reference sequence). J was trimmed by 1 base and V by 8 bases; bases with no gene match: 11. The CDR3 length is 16 residues. The CDR3 region has the DNA TGTGCCAGCCCACCTAGCGGAGTGCCATCCTACAATGAGCAGTTCTTC. Its translation: CASPPSGVPSYNEQFF.

This clone was found once. The CDR3 bases are TGTGCCAGCTCACCAAGACTAGACGATGAGCAGTTCTTC. Translating it yields CASSPRLDDEQFF. The rearrangement joins TRBV18 to TRBJ2-1; TRBD2 might be the D (6 bases). CDR3 length: 13 residues. V was pared by 2 bases and J by 8 bases, with 10 bases between. Germline V CDR1 and CDR2: KGHSH, LQKENI.

This clone was observed many times. This chain connects TRBV4-2 to TRBJ1-6; D uncertain. This CDR3 region has 16 residues. Germline values: CDR1 LGHNA, CDR2 YNFKEQ. The V end was cut by 1 base, the J end by 2 bases, with 9 bases between. CDR3 coding DNA: TGTGCCAGCAGCCAAGCCCAGGAGGCCTATAATTCACCCCTCCACTTT. This translates into CASSQAQEAYNSPLHF.

This CDR3 is CASSLQGSGPQHF. The CDR3 DNA is TGTGCCAGCAGTTTACAGGGGAGTGGGCCCCAGCATTTT. The chain has TRBV6-6 and TRBJ1-5; 7 bases align to TRBD1. V shed 4 bases and J 9 bases; nucleotides not matched to a gene: 6. The germline CDR1 and CDR2 sequences are MNHNY and SVGAGI (reference sequence). The CDR3 length is 13 residues.

This chain uses TRBV2 with TRBJ2-1; weak D call: TRBD2 (5 bases). The CDR3 loop spans 15 amino acids. Germline lookup yields CDR1 SNHLY and CDR2 FYNNEI. The V end lost 6 bases, the J end lost 5 bases, and 17 bases lay between the germline ends. CDR3 loop: CASRDFSVFDNEQFF. The CDR3 DNA sequence: TGTGCCAGCAGGGACTTTAGCGTGTTCGACAATGAGCAGTTCTTC.

This sequence joins TRBV5-1 and TRBJ2-3; TRBD1 matches 10 bases. V shed 4 bases and J 6 bases; nucleotides not matched to a gene: 5. Germline V gene sequence: CDR1 SGHRS, CDR2 YFSETQ. This CDR3 is 14 amino acids long. This CDR3 reads CASSKTGGVDTQYF. The CDR3 nucleotides are TGCGCCAGCAGCAAGACAGGGGGCGTTGATACGCAGTATTTT.

The chain couples TRBV30 to TRBJ2-7, with 7 bases matching TRBD1. The junction had 12 bases not matched to a gene; V was cut back by 3 bases and J by 4 bases. Per the germline V gene, CDR1 is GTSNPN and CDR2 is SVGIG (reference sequence). CDR3 length: 15 residues. CDR3 protein: CAWRASTGLGYEQYF. In DNA form, the CDR3 reads TGTGCCTGGAGGGCCTCGACAGGGCTGGGGTACGAGCAGTACTTC.

The J gene is TRBJ2-2, the V gene TRBV30; 9 nucleotides line up with TRBD2. Losses at the gene ends were 3 bases for V and 6 bases for J; bases not matched to a gene: 5. Looked up from germline, CDR1 is GTSNPN and CDR2 is SVGIG (reference sequence). The CDR3 is 14 residues long. The CDR3: CAWRGTSYAGELFF. The CDR3 coding sequence is TGTGCCTGGAGAGGGACTAGCTACGCCGGGGAGCTGTTTTTT.

The chain couples TRBV30 to TRBJ1-4; D call uncertain. Germline V CDR1 and CDR2: GTSNPN, SVGIG (reference sequence). The CDR3 spans 14 residues. Trimming stripped 3 bases from V and 4 bases from J, with 12 bases between. CDR3 nucleotides: TGTGCCTGGAGCAAAGGGAGCTTTAATGAAAAACTGTTTTTT. Protein product: CAWSKGSFNEKLFF.

This clone was observed a few times. The rearrangement links TRBV5-4 to TRBJ1-6; a weak D match, TRBD1 (6 bases). CDR1 SGHNT and CDR2 YYREEE come from the germline V gene (reference sequence). V shed 0 bases and J shed 5 bases, with 9 bases lying between them. The CDR3 covers 15 residues. CDR3 nucleotide sequence: TGTGCCAGCAGCTTGGGGACAGCTAATAATTCACCCCTCCACTTT. Protein sequence: CASSLGTANNSPLHF.